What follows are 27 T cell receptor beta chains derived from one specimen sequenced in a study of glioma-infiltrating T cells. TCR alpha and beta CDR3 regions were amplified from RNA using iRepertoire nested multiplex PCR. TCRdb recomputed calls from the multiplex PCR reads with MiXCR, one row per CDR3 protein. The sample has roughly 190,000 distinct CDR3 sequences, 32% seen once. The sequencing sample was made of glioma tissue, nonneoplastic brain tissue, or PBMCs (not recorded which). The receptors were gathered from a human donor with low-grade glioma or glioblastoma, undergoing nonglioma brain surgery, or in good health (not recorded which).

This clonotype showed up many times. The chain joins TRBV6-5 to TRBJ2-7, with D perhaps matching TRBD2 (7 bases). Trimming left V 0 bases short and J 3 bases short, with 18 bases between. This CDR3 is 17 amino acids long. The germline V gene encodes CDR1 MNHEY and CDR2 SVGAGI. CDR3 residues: CASSYSGGGGRLYEQYF. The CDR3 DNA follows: TGTGCCAGCAGTTACTCAGGGGGGGGGGGGAGACTCTACGAGCAGTACTTC.

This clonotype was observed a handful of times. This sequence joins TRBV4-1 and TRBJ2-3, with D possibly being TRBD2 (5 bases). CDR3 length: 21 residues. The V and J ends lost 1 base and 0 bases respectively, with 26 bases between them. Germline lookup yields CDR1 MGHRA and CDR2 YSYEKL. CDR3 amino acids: CASSQGKWRADFLFSTDTQYF. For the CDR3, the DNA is TGCGCCAGCAGCCAAGGAAAGTGGCGGGCCGACTTCCTCTTTAGCACAGATACGCAGTATTTT.

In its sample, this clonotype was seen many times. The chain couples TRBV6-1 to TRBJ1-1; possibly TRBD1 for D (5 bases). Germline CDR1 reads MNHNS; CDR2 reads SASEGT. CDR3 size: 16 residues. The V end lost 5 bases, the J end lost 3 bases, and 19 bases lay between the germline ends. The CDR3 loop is CASSPLDWGPDTEAFF. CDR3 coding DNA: TGTGCCAGCAGTCCCCTCGACTGGGGACCCGACACTGAAGCTTTCTTT.

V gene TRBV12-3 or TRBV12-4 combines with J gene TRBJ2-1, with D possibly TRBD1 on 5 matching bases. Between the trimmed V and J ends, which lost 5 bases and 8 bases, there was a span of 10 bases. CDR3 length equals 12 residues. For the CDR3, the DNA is TGTGCCAGCAGTCCCATAGGGGATGAGCAGTTCTTC. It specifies CASSPIGDEQFF.

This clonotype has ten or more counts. The CDR3 region has the DNA TGTGCCAGCAGCCAAGGAGGAGCGGGAGTGGCCTACAATGAGCAGTTCTTC. Translated: CASSQGGAGVAYNEQFF. This chain joins TRBV3-1 and TRBJ2-1; the match to TRBD2 covers 8 bases. With 1 base clipped from V and 2 bases from J, the junction kept 7 bases outside the gene matches. From germline, CDR1 is LGHDT and CDR2 YNNKEL (reference sequence). The CDR3 is made up of 17 amino acids.

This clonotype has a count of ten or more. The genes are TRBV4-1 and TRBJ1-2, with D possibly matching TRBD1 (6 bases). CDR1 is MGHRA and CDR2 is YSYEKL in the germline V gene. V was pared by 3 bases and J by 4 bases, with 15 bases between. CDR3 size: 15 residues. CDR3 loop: CASSHAVGAGYGYTF. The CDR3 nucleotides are TGCGCCAGCAGCCATGCCGTGGGGGCAGGCTATGGCTACACCTTC.

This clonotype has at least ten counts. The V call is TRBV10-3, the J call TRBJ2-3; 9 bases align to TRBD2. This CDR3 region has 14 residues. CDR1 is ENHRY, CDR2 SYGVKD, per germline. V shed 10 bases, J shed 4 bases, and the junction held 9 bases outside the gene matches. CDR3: CASRASGNPDTQYF. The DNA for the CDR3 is TGTGCCAGCCGGGCTAGCGGGAACCCAGATACGCAGTATTTT.

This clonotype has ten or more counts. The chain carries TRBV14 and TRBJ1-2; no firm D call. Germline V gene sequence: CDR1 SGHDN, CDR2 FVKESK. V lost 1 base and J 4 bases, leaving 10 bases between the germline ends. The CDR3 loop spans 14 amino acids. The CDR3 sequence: CASSQVSQGYGYTF. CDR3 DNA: TGTGCCAGCAGCCAAGTATCGCAAGGCTATGGCTACACCTTC.

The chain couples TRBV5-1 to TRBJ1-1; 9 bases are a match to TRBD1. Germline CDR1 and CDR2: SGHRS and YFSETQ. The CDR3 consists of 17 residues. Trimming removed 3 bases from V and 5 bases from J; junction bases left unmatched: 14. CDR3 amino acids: CASSSSFLGQGATEAFF. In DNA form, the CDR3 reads TGCGCCAGCAGCTCCTCATTTCTGGGACAGGGAGCAACTGAAGCTTTCTTT.

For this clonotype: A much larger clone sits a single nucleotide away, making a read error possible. The chain's CDR3 is CSVVLERYHEQYF. CDR3 DNA: TGCAGCGTTGTGTTGGAGAGATATCACGAGCAGTACTTC. The chain employs TRBV29-1 and TRBJ2-7; no clear D. The germline gives CDR1 SQVTM, CDR2 ANQGSEA. This CDR3 spans 13 amino acids. V was shortened by 4 bases and J by 5 bases, with 15 bases between the two germline ends.

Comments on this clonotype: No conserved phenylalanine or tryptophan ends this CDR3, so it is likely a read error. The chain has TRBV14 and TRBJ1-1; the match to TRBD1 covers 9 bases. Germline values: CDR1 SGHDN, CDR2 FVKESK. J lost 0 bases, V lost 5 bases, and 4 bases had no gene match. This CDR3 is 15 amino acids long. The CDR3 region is CASSSQGALNTEAFL. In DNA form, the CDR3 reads TGTGCCAGCAGCTCACAGGGGGCGTTGAACACTGAAGCTTTCCTT.

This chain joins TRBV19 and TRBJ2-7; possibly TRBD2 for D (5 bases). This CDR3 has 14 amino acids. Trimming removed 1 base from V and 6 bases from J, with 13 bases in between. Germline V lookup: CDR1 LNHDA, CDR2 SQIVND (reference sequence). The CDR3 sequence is CASSIGGLSREQYF. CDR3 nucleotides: TGTGCCAGTAGTATAGGCGGGCTAAGTCGCGAGCAGTACTTC.

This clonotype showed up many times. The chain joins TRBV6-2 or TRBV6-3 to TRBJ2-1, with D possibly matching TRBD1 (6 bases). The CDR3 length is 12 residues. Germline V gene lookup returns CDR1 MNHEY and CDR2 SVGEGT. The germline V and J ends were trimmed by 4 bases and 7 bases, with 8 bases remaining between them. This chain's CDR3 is CASSSDRNEQFF. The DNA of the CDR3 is TGTGCCAGCAGTTCCGACAGGAATGAGCAGTTCTTC.

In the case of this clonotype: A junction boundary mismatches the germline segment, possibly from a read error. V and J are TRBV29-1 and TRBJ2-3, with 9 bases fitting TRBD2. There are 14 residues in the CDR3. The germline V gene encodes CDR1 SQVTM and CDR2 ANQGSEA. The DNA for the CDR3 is TGCAGCGTTGGTGTGGGGACTAGCACATATACGCAGTATTTT. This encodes CSVGVGTSTYTQYF.

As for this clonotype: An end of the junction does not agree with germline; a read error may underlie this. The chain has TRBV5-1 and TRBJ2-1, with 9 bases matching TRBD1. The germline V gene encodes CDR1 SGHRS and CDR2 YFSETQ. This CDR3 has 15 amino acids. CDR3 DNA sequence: TGCGCCAGCAGCTTGAATACAGGGGGCTACAATAAGCAGTTCTTC. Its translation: CASSLNTGGYNKQFF. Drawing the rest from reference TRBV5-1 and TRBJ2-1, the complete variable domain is KAGVTQTPRYLIKTRGQQVTLSCSPISGHRSVSWYQQTPGQGLQFLFEYFSETQRNKGNFPGRFSGRQFSNSRSEMNVSTLELGDSALYLCASSLNTGGYNKQFFGPGTRLTVL.

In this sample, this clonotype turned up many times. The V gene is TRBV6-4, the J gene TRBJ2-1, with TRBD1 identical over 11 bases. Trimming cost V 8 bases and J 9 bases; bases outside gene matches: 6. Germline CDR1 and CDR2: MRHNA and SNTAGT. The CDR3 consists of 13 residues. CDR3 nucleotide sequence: TGTGCCAGCTCAGGACAGGGGGCAGGTGAGCAGTTCTTC. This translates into CASSGQGAGEQFF.

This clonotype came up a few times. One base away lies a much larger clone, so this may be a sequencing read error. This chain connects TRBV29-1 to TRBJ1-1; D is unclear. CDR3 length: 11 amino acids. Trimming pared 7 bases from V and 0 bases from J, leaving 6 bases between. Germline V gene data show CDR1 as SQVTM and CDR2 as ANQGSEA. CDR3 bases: TGCAGCGCCCATATGAACACTGAAGCTTTCTTT. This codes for CSAHMNTEAFF.

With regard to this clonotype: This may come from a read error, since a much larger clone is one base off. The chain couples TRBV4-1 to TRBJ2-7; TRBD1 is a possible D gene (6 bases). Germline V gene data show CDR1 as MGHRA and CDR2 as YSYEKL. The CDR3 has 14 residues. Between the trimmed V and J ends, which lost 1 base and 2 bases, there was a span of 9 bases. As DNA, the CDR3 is TGCGCCAGCAGCCAAGGCAAGGGGGCCTACGAGCAGTACTTC. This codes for CASSQGKGAYEQYF.

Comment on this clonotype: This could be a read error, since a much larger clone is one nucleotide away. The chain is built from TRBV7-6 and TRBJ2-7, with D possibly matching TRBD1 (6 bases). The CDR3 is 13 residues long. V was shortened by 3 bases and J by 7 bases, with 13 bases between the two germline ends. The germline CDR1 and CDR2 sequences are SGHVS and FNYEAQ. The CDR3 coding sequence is TGTGCCAGCAGCTTCCCTGGGGGCTATGAGCAGTACTTC. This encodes CASSFPGGYEQYF.

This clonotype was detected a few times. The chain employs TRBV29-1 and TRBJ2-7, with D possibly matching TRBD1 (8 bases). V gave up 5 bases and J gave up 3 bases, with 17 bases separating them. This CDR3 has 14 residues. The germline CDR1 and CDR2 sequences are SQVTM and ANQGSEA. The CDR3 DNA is TGCAGCGTTCAACAGGGGGGGATAGGCTACGAGCAGTACTTC. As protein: CSVQQGGIGYEQYF.

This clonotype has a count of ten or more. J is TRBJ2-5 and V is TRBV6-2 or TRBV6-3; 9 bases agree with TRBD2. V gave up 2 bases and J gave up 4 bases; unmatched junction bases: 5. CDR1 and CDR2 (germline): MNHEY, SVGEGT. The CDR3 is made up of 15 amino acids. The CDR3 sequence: CASSYVLAGAETQYF. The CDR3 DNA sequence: TGTGCCAGCAGTTACGTGTTAGCGGGAGCAGAGACCCAGTACTTC.

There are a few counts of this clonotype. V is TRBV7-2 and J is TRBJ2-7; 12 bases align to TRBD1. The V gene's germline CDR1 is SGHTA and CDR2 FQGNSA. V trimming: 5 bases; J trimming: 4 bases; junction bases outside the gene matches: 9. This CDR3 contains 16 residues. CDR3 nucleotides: TGTGCCAGCAGCGGGGGGGGACAGGGGGCCCTTTACGAGCAGTACTTC. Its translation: CASSGGGQGALYEQYF.

Written as DNA, the CDR3 is TGTGCCAGCAGCTTAGGAGGACTAGCGATCTCCTACGAGCAGTACTTC. It is translated as CASSLGGLAISYEQYF. The chain has TRBV7-9 and TRBJ2-7, with 9 nucleotides matching TRBD2. The germline gives CDR1 SEHNR, CDR2 FQNEAQ (reference sequence). This CDR3 spans 16 amino acids. Trimming removed 1 base from V and 0 bases from J; junction bases left unmatched: 4.

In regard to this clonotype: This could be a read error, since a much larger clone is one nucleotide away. Written as DNA, the CDR3 is TGTGCCATCAGCCAAAACGTACAGGTCTATGGCTACACCTTC. Translated, it gives CAISQNVQVYGYTF. The V call is TRBV7-9, the J call TRBJ1-2; a possible D gene is TRBD1 (5 bases). The germline V gene has CDR1 SEHNR and CDR2 FQNEAQ (reference sequence). This CDR3 region has 14 residues.

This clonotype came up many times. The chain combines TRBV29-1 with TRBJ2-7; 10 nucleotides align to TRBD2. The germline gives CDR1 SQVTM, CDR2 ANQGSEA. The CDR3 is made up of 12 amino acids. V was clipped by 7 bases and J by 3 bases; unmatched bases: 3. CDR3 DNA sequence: TGCAGCGCCGGACTAGCGGTCTACGAGCAGTACTTC. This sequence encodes CSAGLAVYEQYF.

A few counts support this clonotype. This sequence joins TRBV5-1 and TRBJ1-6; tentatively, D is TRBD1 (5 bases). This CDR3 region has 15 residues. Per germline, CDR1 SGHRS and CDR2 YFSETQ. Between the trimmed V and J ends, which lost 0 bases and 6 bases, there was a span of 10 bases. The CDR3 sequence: CASSLAGPANSPLHF. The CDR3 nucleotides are TGCGCCAGCAGCTTGGCAGGGCCAGCTAATTCACCCCTCCACTTT.

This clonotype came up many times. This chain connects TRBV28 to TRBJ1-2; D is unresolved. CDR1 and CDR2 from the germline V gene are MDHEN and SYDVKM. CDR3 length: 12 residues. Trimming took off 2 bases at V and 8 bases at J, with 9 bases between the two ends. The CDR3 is CASSLRGGGYTF. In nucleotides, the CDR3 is TGTGCCAGCAGTTTACGGGGTGGCGGCTACACCTTC.